This T cell receptor (beta chain) stems from a study of cytomegalovirus exposure and HLA in healthy donors. Study as a whole: Of the donors genotyped, about 390 in all, around 76% fell in the Caucasian-associated ancestry cluster.

Study results and caveats: Association with HLA alleles at 0.05 false discovery rate was found for roughly 17,000 TCR beta sequences in a later analysis.

PCR primers comprised 60 Vbeta and 13 Jbeta primers. Authors' methods: A later analysis counted approximately 88 million unique TCR beta chains, about 10 million shared. Only in-frame clones appear in the TCRdb table, and some are missing; sequencing was by immunoSEQ multiplex PCR. V and J calls and clone size are as listed in that table; D and trimming were resolved from the DNA. Counted here are 150,000 to 200,000 clones, approximately 80% occurring once; the ten biggest clones make up approximately 1.3%. This clone appeared once. What it binds is unknown. V shed 1 base, J shed 2 bases, and the junction held 6 bases outside the gene matches. Per the germline V gene, CDR1 is SGHTA and CDR2 is FQGNSA. CDR3 size: 16 residues.

The sequence derives from a boy between 2 and 10 years old in good health and CMV-seronegative. The rearrangement uses TRBV7-2 and TRBJ2-3, with TRBD2 matching 7 bases. The sample comprised PBMCs. In nucleotides, the CDR3 is TGTGCCAGCAGCTTAGGGGCGGGGGTAACCACAGATACGCAGTATTTT. Translated, it gives CASSLGAGVTTDTQYF.